Each of the 3 T cell receptor beta chains below was sequenced from the same sample in a study of Ad26.COV2.S vaccination and SARS-CoV-2 variants. Treatment: some 20 received Ad26.COV2.S at low or high dose, single or two shots; about 5 received placebo; per-sample allocation not given. All samples were drawn on day 63, counting from the first vaccine or placebo injection. The table came from immunoSEQ multiplex PCR; TCRdb's copy has only in-frame clones and leaves some out. The sample contains hundreds of thousands of clones, 70% to 90% of which appear only once. The sample was peripheral blood, taken in a trial of Ad26.COV2.S vaccine versus placebo. All receptors derive from a person between 18 and 65 years old who received the Ad26.COV2.S COVID-19 vaccine or a placebo.

The chain couples TRBV25-1 to TRBJ2-7; D call uncertain. Germline-derived CDR1 and CDR2 are MGHDK and SYGVNS. This CDR3 comprises 13 residues. Trimming shortened V by 3 bases and J by 6 bases, and 12 bases separated the two germline ends. The CDR3 loop is CASSDRLPPEQYF. CDR3 bases: TGTGCCAGCAGTGACCGACTGCCCCCCGAGCAGTACTTC.

V and J are TRBV6-5 and TRBJ1-4, with D unclear. The CDR3 totals 15 residues. Germline V gene sequence: CDR1 MNHEY, CDR2 SVGAGI. V shed 7 bases and J shed 0 bases, with 12 bases lying between them. In nucleotides, the CDR3 is TGTGCCAGCAAAGTTGGTCTCGCAACTAATGAAAAACTGTTTTTT. Translated: CASKVGLATNEKLFF.

About this clone: Other DNA sequences of this sample code for an identical CDR3. The chain links TRBV6-5 to TRBJ1-2; 7 bases are shared with TRBD1. Germline CDR1 is MNHEY and CDR2 is SVGAGI. The CDR3 is made up of 15 amino acids. The V gene end was trimmed by 0 bases and the J gene end by 4 bases; junction bases not matched to a gene: 5. The DNA of the CDR3 is TGTGCCAGCAGTTACTCGCCAGGGGGGAGCTATGGCTACACCTTC. Translation gives CASSYSPGGSYGYTF.